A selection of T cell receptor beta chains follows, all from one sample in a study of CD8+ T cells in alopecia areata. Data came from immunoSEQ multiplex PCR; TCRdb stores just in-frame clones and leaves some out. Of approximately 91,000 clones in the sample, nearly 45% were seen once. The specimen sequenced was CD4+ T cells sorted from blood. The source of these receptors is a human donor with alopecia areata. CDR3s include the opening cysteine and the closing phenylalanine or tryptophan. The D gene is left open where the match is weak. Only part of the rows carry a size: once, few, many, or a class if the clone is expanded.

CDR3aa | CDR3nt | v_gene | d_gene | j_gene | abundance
CASSLALSGAGELFF | TGTGCCAGCAGCTTGGCTTTGTCAGGCGCCGGGGAGCTGTTTTTT | TRBV5-6 | . | TRBJ2-2 | few
CASSPRPRGTSTDTQYF | TGTGCCAGCAGCCCTCGACCCCGCGGGACTAGCACAGATACGCAGTATTTT | TRBV4-2 | . | TRBJ2-3 | .
CSVVSGANVLTF | TGCAGCGTCGTAAGCGGGGCCAACGTCCTGACTTTC | TRBV29-1 | . | TRBJ2-6 | .
CASSLEGDTQYF | TGCGCCAGCAGCTTGGAGGGAGATACGCAGTATTTT | TRBV5-1 | . | TRBJ2-3 | few
CSVGDSSGSSGSDTQYF | TGCAGCGTTGGGGACTCTAGCGGGAGCTCTGGTAGTGATACGCAGTATTTT | TRBV29-1 | TRBD2 | TRBJ2-3 | .
CASSLGSGELFF | TGTGCCAGCAGTCTAGGGTCCGGGGAGCTGTTTTTT | TRBV28 | . | TRBJ2-2 | .
CASSLTVSAEGYTF | TGTGCCAGCAGCTTAACGGTGTCAGCGGAAGGCTACACCTTC | TRBV7-3 | . | TRBJ1-2 | .
CAWSPRAETQYF | TGTGCCTGGAGTCCCCGCGCTGAGACCCAGTACTTC | TRBV30 | . | TRBJ2-5 | few
CSVLGQGTEAFF | TGCAGCGTCCTCGGACAGGGCACTGAAGCTTTCTTT | TRBV29-1 | TRBD1 | TRBJ1-1 | .
CAWSGTGKKPSRAQYF | TGTGCCTGGAGTGGAACGGGGAAGAAACCTTCACGGGCCCAGTACTTC | TRBV30 | . | TRBJ2-5 | .
CSASHRDGYTF | TGCAGTGCTAGCCACAGGGATGGCTACACCTTC | TRBV20-1 | . | TRBJ1-2 | .
CASSSGTSPYNEQFF | TGTGCCAGCAGCTCCGGGACTAGCCCCTACAATGAGCAGTTCTTC | TRBV7-2 | TRBD2 | TRBJ2-1 | few
CASSLAGRGFRFSEQFF | TGTGCCAGCAGCCTAGCGGGGCGGGGCTTTAGGTTTTCGGAGCAGTTCTTC | TRBV28 | TRBD2 | TRBJ2-1 | .
CASSLGGTSRTNEQFF | TGTGCCAGCAGCTTGGGTGGGACTAGTCGGACAAATGAGCAGTTCTTC | TRBV5-4 | TRBD2 | TRBJ2-1 | .
CASSVSAGRQPQHF | TGTGCCAGCAGTGTTAGTGCAGGGCGCCAGCCCCAGCATTTT | TRBV2 | . | TRBJ1-5 | .
CSAGTGLVDTQYF | TGCAGCGCGGGGACAGGGTTGGTAGATACGCAGTATTTT | TRBV29-1 | TRBD1 | TRBJ2-3 | few
CAISQQTGSYEQYF | TGTGCCATCAGTCAGCAGACAGGCTCCTACGAGCAGTACTTC | TRBV10-3 | . | TRBJ2-7 | .
CAWSVRALAGDTQYF | TGTGCCTGGAGTGTAAGGGCTCTAGCGGGAGATACGCAGTATTTT | TRBV30 | TRBD2 | TRBJ2-3 | .
CSAGDIQPQHF | TGCAGTGCTGGGGACATCCAGCCCCAGCATTTT | TRBV20-1 | . | TRBJ1-5 | .
CSVETSLGNTEAFF | TGCAGCGTTGAAACCAGTCTCGGGAACACTGAAGCTTTCTTT | TRBV29-1 | . | TRBJ1-1 | .
CASSLDPGGVNTEAFF | TGCGCCAGCAGCTTGGACCCTGGGGGGGTGAACACTGAAGCTTTCTTT | TRBV5-1 | . | TRBJ1-1 | few
CASTFRGTDGYTF | TGTGCCAGCACCTTTAGGGGAACGGACGGCTACACCTTC | TRBV25-1 | . | TRBJ1-2 | medium-sized
CSVSGGRYGYTF | TGCAGCGTTTCGGGGGGCCGCTATGGCTACACCTTC | TRBV29-1 | . | TRBJ1-2 | few
CASSSTGLQETQYF | TGTGCCAGCAGCTCAACCGGCCTGCAAGAGACCCAGTACTTC | TRBV5-4 | . | TRBJ2-5 | .
CSVEEFAEETQYF | TGCAGCGTTGAAGAATTTGCCGAGGAGACCCAGTACTTC | TRBV29-1 | . | TRBJ2-5 | .
CSVRGQGVNIQYF | TGCAGCGTTCGTGGACAGGGGGTAAACATTCAGTACTTC | TRBV29-1 | TRBD1 | TRBJ2-4 | .